The 3 T cell receptor beta chains below come from one sample, sequenced in a study of CXCR3-negative and CXCR3-positive naive CD8 T cells. UMI-labeled TRB cDNA libraries were prepared by 5' RACE. From the 5' RACE reads, TCRdb lists one entry per CDR3 protein and no DNA. In all, the sample yields around 9,800 distinct CDR3 sequences. The specimen sequenced was naive CXCR3- CD8+ T cells from blood. The subset was: CD45RO-CCR7+CD27+CD95- naive CD8+ T cells lacking CXCR3 (TNR3-). Receptors originate from a human donor in good health. Some clones in this sample may be carry-over from other donors' samples.

This clonotype is labeled medium-sized based on frequency. The chain links TRBV19 to TRBJ2-7; TCRdb returns TRBD1, unconfirmable since there is no DNA. CDR1 LNHDA and CDR2 SQIVND come from the germline V gene (reference sequence). The length of the CDR3 is 13 residues. The CDR3 protein is CASSAGTPNEQYF.

This chain links TRBV11-2 with TRBJ2-7; TCRdb designates TRBD2, a call that cannot be tested without DNA. CDR3 size: 15 residues. The germline CDR1 and CDR2 sequences are SGHAT and FQNNGV. CDR3 protein: CASSLWDSTSYEQYF.

Here the CDR3 reads CASSPGTRTAWGYTF. The chain couples TRBV7-2 to TRBJ1-2. CDR1 SGHTA and CDR2 FQGNSA come from the germline V gene. The CDR3 sequence is 15 residues long.